This T cell receptor beta chain is drawn from a study of T cell repertoires in cytomegalovirus infection. Overall study: Epitope selection comprised recently identified HLA-C-restricted CMV epitopes and well-studied HLA-B-restricted CMV epitopes. TCR beta signatures that were public indicated CMV infection and matching HLA type. Overall study results and limits: In two of eight donors, the top clonotype was HLA-C-restricted CMV-specific.

The CDR3 covers 15 residues. Germline lookup yields CDR1 SGHTA and CDR2 FQGNSA. The trim removed 4 bases at V and 6 bases at J, leaving 10 bases unmatched. On this clonotype itself: What it binds is unknown.

Via MiXCR, TCRdb re-called the reads, giving one row per CDR3 protein. The sample lists over 250,000 distinct CDR3 sequences, less than 25% seen once, with roughly a fifth in the top ten. Here the sequenced sample was cultured PBMCs, taken from culture after CMV antigen stimulation. This TCR was recovered from a human donor in good health (CMV status not recorded). Some clones in this sample may be carry-over from other donors' samples. This chain links TRBV7-2 with TRBJ2-3; 7 bases fit TRBD2. The CDR3 DNA reads as TGTGCCAGCAGCTCGGGGCGGGAGAGGCTGGATACGCAGTATTTT. Protein: CASSSGRERLDTQYF.